This T cell receptor beta chain was identified in a study of esophageal squamous cell carcinoma under preoperative chemotherapy. TCRdb ran MiXCR on the PCR reads and lists one entry per CDR3 protein. The data contain roughly 32,000 distinct CDR3 sequences, approximately 50% of them singletons. Study-level findings and limits: Paclitaxel-nedaplatin therapy caused immediate, substantial clonotype frequency changes. Peripheral T cells showed a significant TCR diversity increase after chemotherapy, unlike tumor-infiltrating lymphocytes.

Germline V gene data show CDR1 as SGHVS and CDR2 as FQNEAQ. The CDR3 sequence is 15 residues long. As for this clonotype: Its cognate antigen is unknown.

Time point defined: before preoperative PTX-NDP chemotherapy. Patients received paclitaxel-nedaplatin as preoperative chemotherapy before surgery. This sequence originates from a human donor with esophageal squamous cell carcinoma. The donor label of this sample is uncertain. This chain uses TRBV7-8 with TRBJ2-5; the D call may be TRBD1 or TRBD2 (5 bases each). The J call is uncertain, as TRBJ2-3 better fits the DNA end. The biological material was taken from a patient given preoperative chemotherapy. The CDR3 sequence is CAAGLHGRDQETQYF. The DNA for the CDR3 is TGTGCCGCCGGCCTACACGGCCGGGACCAAGAGACCCAGTATTTT.